This T cell receptor (beta chain) was recorded in a study of cytomegalovirus exposure and HLA in healthy donors. Overall study findings and caveats: The tendency of first-cohort TCR clusters to co-occur in the 90 to 150 validation repertoires emerged from a later analysis. Some public TCRs appeared in many individuals, while most sequences were rare. Researchers reported that a few CMV-associated chains were confirmed in vitro as CMV antigen-specific.

TCRdb's table, derived via immunoSEQ multiplex PCR, lists solely in-frame clones and lacks some. The repertoire consists of fewer than 400,000 clones, with roughly 89% occurring once and the leading ten covering about 0.91%. It was the roughly 110-subject validation cohort, separate from the roughly 700-subject first cohort, to which the donors belonged. Looked up from germline, CDR1 is MNHEY and CDR2 is SMNVEV (reference sequence). J was trimmed by 0 bases and V by 6 bases; bases with no gene match: 9. The CDR3 contains 16 residues. With regard to this clone: Antigen unknown.

The sequencing sample was made of PBMCs. The V call is TRBV27, the J call TRBJ1-1; 8 nucleotides agree with TRBD1. The sequence was obtained from a woman aged 18-30 years in good health and CMV-seronegative. CDR3 region: CASRTWVRGLNTEAFF. In DNA, the CDR3 is TGTGCCAGCAGGACTTGGGTCAGGGGGCTGAACACTGAAGCTTTCTTT.